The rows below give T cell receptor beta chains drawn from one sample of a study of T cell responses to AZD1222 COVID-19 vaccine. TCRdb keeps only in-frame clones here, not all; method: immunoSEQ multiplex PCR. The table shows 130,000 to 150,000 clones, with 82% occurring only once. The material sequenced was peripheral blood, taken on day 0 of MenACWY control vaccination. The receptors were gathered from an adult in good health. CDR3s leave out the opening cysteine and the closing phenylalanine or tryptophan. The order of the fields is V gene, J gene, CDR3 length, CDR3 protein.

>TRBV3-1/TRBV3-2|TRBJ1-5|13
ASSPAGISNQPQH
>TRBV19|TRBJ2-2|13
ASSIAQGPTGELF
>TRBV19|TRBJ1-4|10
ASRIRQGQLF
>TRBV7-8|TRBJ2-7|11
ASSFRGYDEQY
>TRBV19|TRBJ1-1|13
ASTTTWGGDTEAF
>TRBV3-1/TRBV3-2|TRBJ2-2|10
ASSQGLGELF
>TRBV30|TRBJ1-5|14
AWSGTGVGSNQPQH
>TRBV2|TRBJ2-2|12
ASKETSNTGELF
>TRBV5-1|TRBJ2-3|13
ASSPPTGLVDTQY
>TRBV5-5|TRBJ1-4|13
ASSLATGPNEKLF
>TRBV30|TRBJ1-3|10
AWKGSGNTIY
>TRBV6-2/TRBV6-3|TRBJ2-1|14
ASSPGHRPSYNEQF
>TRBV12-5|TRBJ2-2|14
ASGLAASGDTGELF
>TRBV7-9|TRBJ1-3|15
ASSSPWDSPSGNTIY
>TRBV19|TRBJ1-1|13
ASTAPGRPNTEAF
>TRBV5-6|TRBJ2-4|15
ASSLRTGGLTKNIQY
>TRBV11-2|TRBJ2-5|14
ASSLTVGGTKETQY
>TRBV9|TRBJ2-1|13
ASSWPVGRRNEQF
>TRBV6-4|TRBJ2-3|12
ASSDGGDTDTQY
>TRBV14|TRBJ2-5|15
ASSQGDTSGSQETQY
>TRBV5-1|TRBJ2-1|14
ASSLAFEGGLSEQF
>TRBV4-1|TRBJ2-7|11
ASSSKIAYEQY
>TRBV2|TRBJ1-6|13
ASSDFDRLYSPLH
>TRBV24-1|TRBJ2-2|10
ATSDFTGELF
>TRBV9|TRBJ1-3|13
ASSTPQGFGNTIY
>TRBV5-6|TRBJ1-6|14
ASSFGLTGVESPLH